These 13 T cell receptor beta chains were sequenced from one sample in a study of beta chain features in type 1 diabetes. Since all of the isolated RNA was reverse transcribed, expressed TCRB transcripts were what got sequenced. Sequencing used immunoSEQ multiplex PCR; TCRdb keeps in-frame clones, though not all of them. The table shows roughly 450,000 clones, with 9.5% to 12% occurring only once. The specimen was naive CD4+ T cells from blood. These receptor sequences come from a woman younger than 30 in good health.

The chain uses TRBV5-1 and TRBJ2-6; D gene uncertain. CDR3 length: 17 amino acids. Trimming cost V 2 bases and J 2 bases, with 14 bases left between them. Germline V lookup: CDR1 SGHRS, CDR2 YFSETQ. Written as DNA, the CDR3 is TGCGCCAGCAGCTTTATCCTCGGCGGCGCTGGGGCCAACGTCCTGACTTTC. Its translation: CASSFILGGAGANVLTF.

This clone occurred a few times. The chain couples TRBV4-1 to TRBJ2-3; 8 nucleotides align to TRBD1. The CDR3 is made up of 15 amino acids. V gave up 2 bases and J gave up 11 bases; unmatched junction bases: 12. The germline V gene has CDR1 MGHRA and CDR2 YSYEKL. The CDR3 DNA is TGCGCCAGCAGCCAAACCACCGGGACAGGCCCTTGGCAGTATTTT. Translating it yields CASSQTTGTGPWQYF.

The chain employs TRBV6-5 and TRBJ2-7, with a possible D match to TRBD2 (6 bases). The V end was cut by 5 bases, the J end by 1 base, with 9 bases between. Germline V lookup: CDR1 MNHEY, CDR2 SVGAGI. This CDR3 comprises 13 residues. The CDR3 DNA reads TGTGCCAGCAGTCTGGGAGGTTCCTACGAGCAGTACTTC. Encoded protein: CASSLGGSYEQYF.

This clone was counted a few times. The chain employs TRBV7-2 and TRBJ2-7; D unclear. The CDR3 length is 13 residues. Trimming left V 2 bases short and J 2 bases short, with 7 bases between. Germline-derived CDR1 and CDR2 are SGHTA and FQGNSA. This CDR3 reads CASSLLKAYEQYF. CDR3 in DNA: TGTGCCAGCAGCTTACTAAAAGCCTACGAGCAGTACTTC.

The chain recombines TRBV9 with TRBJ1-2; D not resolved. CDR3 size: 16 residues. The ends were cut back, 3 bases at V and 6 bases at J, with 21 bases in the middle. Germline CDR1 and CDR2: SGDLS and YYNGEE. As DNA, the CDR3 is TGTGCCAGCAGCGCGTCCACCCAACGACCCTTGGATGGCTACACCTTC. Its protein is CASSASTQRPLDGYTF.

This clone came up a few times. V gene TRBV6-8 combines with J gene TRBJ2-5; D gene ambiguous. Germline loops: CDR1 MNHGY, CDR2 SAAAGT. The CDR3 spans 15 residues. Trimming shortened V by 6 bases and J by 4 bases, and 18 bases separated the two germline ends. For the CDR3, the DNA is TGTGCCAGCAGGAATGGTAGGGTGGGCACAGAGACCCAGTACTTC. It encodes CASRNGRVGTETQYF.

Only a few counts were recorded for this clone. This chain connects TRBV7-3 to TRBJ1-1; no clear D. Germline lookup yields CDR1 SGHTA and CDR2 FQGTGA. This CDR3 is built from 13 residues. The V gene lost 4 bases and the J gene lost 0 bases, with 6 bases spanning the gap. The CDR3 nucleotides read TGTGCCAGCAGCTCGAACATGAACACTGAAGCTTTCTTT. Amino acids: CASSSNMNTEAFF.

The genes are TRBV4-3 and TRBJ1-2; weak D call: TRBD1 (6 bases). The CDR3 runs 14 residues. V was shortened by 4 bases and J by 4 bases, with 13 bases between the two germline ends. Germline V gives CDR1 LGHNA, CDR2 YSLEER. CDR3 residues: CASSRMDRPYGYTF. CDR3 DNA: TGCGCCAGCAGCCGCATGGACAGACCCTATGGCTACACCTTC.

CDR3 coding DNA: TGTGCCAGCAAGGAGCGGACAACCCGGTACAATGAGCAGTTCTTC. Amino acid sequence: CASKERTTRYNEQFF. The chain recombines TRBV2 with TRBJ2-1; D may be TRBD1 or TRBD2 (5 bases each). Germline CDR1 and CDR2: SNHLY and FYNNEI. Trimming removed 7 bases from V and 4 bases from J, with 17 bases in between. This CDR3 has 15 amino acids.

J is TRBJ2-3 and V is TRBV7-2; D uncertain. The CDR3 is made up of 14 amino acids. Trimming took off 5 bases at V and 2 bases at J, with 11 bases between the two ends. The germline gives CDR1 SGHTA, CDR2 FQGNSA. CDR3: CASSPGSHTDTQYF. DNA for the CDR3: TGTGCCAGCAGCCCGGGTAGCCACACAGATACGCAGTATTTT. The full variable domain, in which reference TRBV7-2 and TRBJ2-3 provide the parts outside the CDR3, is GAGVSQSPSNKVTEKGKDVELRCDPISGHTALYWYRQSLGQGLEFLIYFQGNSAPDKSGLPSDRFSAERTGGSVSTLTIQRTQQEDSAVYLCASSPGSHTDTQYFGPGTRLTVL.

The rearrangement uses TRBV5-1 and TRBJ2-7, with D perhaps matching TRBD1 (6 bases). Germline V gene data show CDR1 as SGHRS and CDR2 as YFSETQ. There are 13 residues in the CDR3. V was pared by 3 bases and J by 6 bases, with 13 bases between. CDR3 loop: CASSSTGFGEQYV. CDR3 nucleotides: TGCGCCAGCAGCTCGACAGGTTTCGGCGAGCAGTACGTC.

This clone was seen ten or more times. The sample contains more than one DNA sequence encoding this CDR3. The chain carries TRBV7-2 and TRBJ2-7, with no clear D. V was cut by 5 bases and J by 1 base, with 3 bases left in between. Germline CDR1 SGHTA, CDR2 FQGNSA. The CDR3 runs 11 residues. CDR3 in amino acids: CASSPSYEQYF. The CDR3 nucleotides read TGTGCCAGCAGCCCGTCCTACGAGCAGTACTTC.

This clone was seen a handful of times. Written as DNA, the CDR3 is TGTGCCAGCAGCTCACCCCGCCGGGACAGAACTCGAACCCTCCACTTT. It translates to CASSSPRRDRTRTLHF. The genes are TRBV28 and TRBJ1-6, with 7 bases matching TRBD1. The V segment lost 6 bases and the J segment 14 bases; nucleotides outside the gene matches: 19. Germline V lookup: CDR1 MDHEN, CDR2 SYDVKM. The CDR3 runs to 16 residues.